Listed below are T cell receptor beta chains from one sample, sequenced in a study of T cell responses to AZD1222 COVID-19 vaccine. Profiling relied on immunoSEQ multiplex PCR, and the TCRdb table lists in-frame clones only, not all of them. The table shows roughly 130,000 clones, with 85% to 90% occurring only once. Here the sequenced sample was peripheral blood, taken on day 0 of AZD1222 vaccination. These receptors were collected from an adult in good health. Each CDR3 is given with its conserved first and last residue. D genes are given only for firm matches. Size tells how often a clone was seen (once, few, many) or the class of an expanded clone, and some rows leave it out.

TRBV15,.,TRBJ1-1,.,TGTGCCACCAGCAGAGTGGCTGGAACTGAAGCTTTCTTT,CATSRVAGTEAFF
TRBV7-2,.,TRBJ2-7,.,TGTGCCAGCAGCTCACGCTACGAGCAGTACTTC,CASSSRYEQYF
TRBV5-1,.,TRBJ1-3,.,TGCGCCAGCAGCTTGGAGTCCAACTCTGGAAACACCATATATTTT,CASSLESNSGNTIYF
TRBV19,.,TRBJ1-3,.,TGTGCCAGTAGTATGGGACGGGGAAACACCATATATTTT,CASSMGRGNTIYF
TRBV7-3,.,TRBJ2-2,.,TGTGCCAGCAGCTACAAGGGGGGGAACACCGGGGAGCTGTTTTTT,CASSYKGGNTGELFF
TRBV7-9,.,TRBJ2-2,.,TGTGCCAGCAGTCTAGGGGGAATCGGGGAGCTGTTTTTT,CASSLGGIGELFF
TRBV4-3,.,TRBJ1-4,.,TGCGCCAGCAGCCAAGACCCAGAAGAAAAACTGTTTTTT,CASSQDPEEKLFF
TRBV30,.,TRBJ1-1,.,TGTGCCTGGAGTGGTCTGGCCTTGGGAAGAACTGAAGCTTTCTTT,CAWSGLALGRTEAFF
TRBV28,.,TRBJ1-2,.,TGTGCCAGCAGTTTATCGGAACGCTATGGCTACACCTTC,CASSLSERYGYTF
TRBV4-3,.,TRBJ1-1,.,TGCGCCAGCAGCCAAGTTGACCTGAACACTGAAGCTTTCTTT,CASSQVDLNTEAFF
TRBV3-1/TRBV3-2,.,TRBJ1-4,.,TGTGCCAGCAGCCAAGAAGGGGGGGGTGAAAAACTGTTTTTT,CASSQEGGGEKLFF
TRBV7-2,.,TRBJ1-5,once,TGTGCCAGCAGCCCCCTCGGGAATCAGCCCCAGCATTTT,CASSPLGNQPQHF
TRBV13,.,TRBJ2-5,.,TGTGCCAGCAGTCCATGGGGTGGGGAGACCCAGTACTTC,CASSPWGGETQYF
TRBV9,.,TRBJ1-5,.,TGTGCCAGCAGCGAATCGCCCTTTCACCCCCAGCATTTT,CASSESPFHPQHF
TRBV4-3,TRBD2,TRBJ2-3,.,TGCGCCAGCAGCCAAGACCTAGCGGGGGCCACAGATACGCAGTATTTT,CASSQDLAGATDTQYF
TRBV27,.,TRBJ1-5,.,TGTGCCAGCAGTCTGAGGCGTCTAGCGAAGCCCCAGCATTTT,CASSLRRLAKPQHF
TRBV28,.,TRBJ1-2,.,TGTGCCAGCAGTTTATCCCAGGGAGGGGGCTACACCTTC,CASSLSQGGGYTF
TRBV10-3,TRBD1,TRBJ1-3,.,TGTGCCATCAGTGGGACAGGACGATCTGGAAACACCATATATTTT,CAISGTGRSGNTIYF
TRBV11-3,.,TRBJ2-2,.,TGTGCCAGCAGCTTAGGGCCAGGGACCGGGGAGCTGTTTTTT,CASSLGPGTGELFF
TRBV29-1,.,TRBJ2-6,.,TGCAGCGTTGAGGGTCCGGAGTCAAGGGCTCCTGGGGCCAACGTCCTGACTTTC,CSVEGPESRAPGANVLTF
TRBV7-6,TRBD1,TRBJ1-3,.,TGTGCCAGCAGCCACCTCGGGACAGAGTGGGGTTTTAGCTCTGGAAACACCATATATTTT,CASSHLGTEWGFSSGNTIYF
TRBV29-1,.,TRBJ1-1,.,TGCAGCGGGGGGAACGGAATGAACACTGAAGCTTTCTTT,CSGGNGMNTEAFF
TRBV4-2,TRBD2,TRBJ2-1,.,TGTGCCAGCAGTCAGCGGGGGGTTTTAAATGAGCAGTTCTTC,CASSQRGVLNEQFF
TRBV27,.,TRBJ1-2,.,TGTGCCAGCAGTTTAAGGGGTAACTATGGCTACACCTTC,CASSLRGNYGYTF
TRBV14,.,TRBJ2-1,once,TGTGCCAGCAGCCGAATTAACAATGAGCAGTTCTTC,CASSRINNEQFF
TRBV4-1,TRBD2,TRBJ2-2,.,TGCGCCAGCAGCTGGGGGCGGGGGGCCCTCAACACCGGGGAGCTGTTTTTT,CASSWGRGALNTGELFF
TRBV2,.,TRBJ2-6,.,TGTGCCAGCAGTGACTTTAGCGGCTCTGGGGCCAACGTCCTGACTTTC,CASSDFSGSGANVLTF
TRBV14,TRBD2,TRBJ2-1,.,TGTGCCAGCAGACAGCTACTAGCGGGAGAGGAGCAGTTCTTC,CASRQLLAGEEQFF
TRBV5-1,.,TRBJ1-1,.,TGCGCCAGCAGCTTGGGGTGGGGCACTGAAGCTTTCTTT,CASSLGWGTEAFF
TRBV4-2,TRBD2,TRBJ2-5,.,TGTGCCAGCAGCCAGCATGGCACTAGCGGCACCCAAGAGACCCAGTACTTC,CASSQHGTSGTQETQYF
TRBV19,TRBD2,TRBJ2-2,.,TGTGCCAGTAGTCTCTCGGGGGGTCTGGGGGAGCTGTTTTTT,CASSLSGGLGELFF
TRBV5-1,TRBD1,TRBJ2-7,.,TGCGCCAGCAGCCCGGGACAGGCTCCCTACGAGCAGTACTTC,CASSPGQAPYEQYF
TRBV18,.,TRBJ2-1,.,TGTGCCAGCTCCCCCGGGACTCAGATCAATGAGCAGTTCTTC,CASSPGTQINEQFF
TRBV3-1/TRBV3-2,.,TRBJ1-3,.,TGTGCCAGCAGCCCCGCTCCAGTTGGAAACACCATATATTTT,CASSPAPVGNTIYF
TRBV29-1,.,TRBJ1-2,.,TGCAGCGTTGTTGGCAGGTTACCTTGGGGCTATGGCTACACCTTC,CSVVGRLPWGYGYTF
TRBV5-6,TRBD2,TRBJ2-1,.,TGTGCCAGCAGCCGCGGGGGGGTCGCCTACAATGAGCAGTTCTTC,CASSRGGVAYNEQFF
TRBV29-1,TRBD1,TRBJ2-3,.,TGCAGCGTTGAAGGGACAGGAGATACGCAGTATTTT,CSVEGTGDTQYF
TRBV19,.,TRBJ1-5,.,TGTGCCAGTAGTATAGACTGGTCAGGGGATAGCAATCAGCCCCAGCATTTT,CASSIDWSGDSNQPQHF
TRBV19,TRBD1,TRBJ2-7,.,TGTGCCAGTAGTCCCGGTGTTCGGACAGGGAACTACGAGCAGTACTTC,CASSPGVRTGNYEQYF
TRBV3-1/TRBV3-2,TRBD1,TRBJ2-7,.,TGTGCCAGCAGCCCGTCCCGGGACAGGGTCCGGCAGTACTTC,CASSPSRDRVRQYF
TRBV7-2,TRBD2,TRBJ2-3,.,TGTGCCAGCAGCTTAGGGGGGACTAGCGGGGCCGCAGATACGCAGTATTTT,CASSLGGTSGAADTQYF
TRBV16,.,TRBJ2-1,.,TGTGCCAGCAGCCAATCGGTGGGCCAGTGGGAGCAGTTCTTC,CASSQSVGQWEQFF
TRBV2,.,TRBJ2-5,.,TGTGCCAGCAGGCGGGTAGACTTTGTGGAGACCCAGTACTTC,CASRRVDFVETQYF
TRBV30,TRBD1,TRBJ1-2,.,TGTGCCTGGAGTCAGGGGGAGTTTGGCTACACCTTC,CAWSQGEFGYTF
TRBV19,.,TRBJ1-6,.,TGTGCCAGTAGTCCTACCCCTACAGGGACCTCACCCCTCCACTTT,CASSPTPTGTSPLHF
TRBV19,TRBD1,TRBJ1-1,.,TGTGCCAGTAGTATAGCCTTAGACAGGGCCGAAGAAGCTTTCTTT,CASSIALDRAEEAFF
TRBV7-9,.,TRBJ2-1,.,TGTGCCAGCAGCTTAGATGAGGGTCTTGAGCAGTTCTTC,CASSLDEGLEQFF
TRBV2,.,TRBJ2-2,.,TGTGCCAGCAGTGTCTGGCGGAGCGCGAGGGAGCTGTTTTTT,CASSVWRSARELFF
TRBV27,.,TRBJ1-2,.,TGTGCCAGCAGACCAACAGGGAGTATAGGCTACACCTTC,CASRPTGSIGYTF
TRBV6-5,.,TRBJ1-5,.,TGTGCCAGCAGGCGCACCAGGGAGGGAAATCAGCCCCAGCATTTT,CASRRTREGNQPQHF
TRBV7-2,TRBD2,TRBJ2-7,.,TGTGCCAGCAGCAAGGGAAGCGGGAGGTACGAGCAGTACTTC,CASSKGSGRYEQYF
TRBV27,.,TRBJ1-5,.,TGTGCCAGCAGTCTACGGGACAACAATCAGCCCCAGCATTTT,CASSLRDNNQPQHF
TRBV6-5,.,TRBJ1-2,.,TGTGCCAGCAGTTACGTTCCAAGCGCTGGATACACCTTC,CASSYVPSAGYTF
TRBV19,.,TRBJ1-4,.,TGTGCCAGTAGTATAGGAGCGGCTGCAACTAATGAAAAACTGTTTTTT,CASSIGAAATNEKLFF
TRBV6-4,TRBD1,TRBJ2-7,few,TGTGCCAGCAGTCCGACAGGGACGGGCGAGCAGTACTTC,CASSPTGTGEQYF
TRBV29-1,.,TRBJ2-4,.,TGCAGCGTTGGGGAAGCCAAAAACATTCAGTACTTC,CSVGEAKNIQYF
TRBV7-3,.,TRBJ2-2,once,TGTGCCAGCAGCTTAACCTCGGGCGGCGGGGAGCTGTTTTTT,CASSLTSGGGELFF
TRBV2,TRBD2,TRBJ2-7,.,TGTGCCAGCAGTGAAATCCTGCTTAGGACTAGCGGGAAGAACTACGAGCAGTACTTC,CASSEILLRTSGKNYEQYF
TRBV6-2/TRBV6-3,.,TRBJ1-5,.,TGTGCCAGCAGTTACTCGCGGGGGTATAGCAATCAGCCCCAGCATTTT,CASSYSRGYSNQPQHF
TRBV30,TRBD1,TRBJ2-1,.,TGTGCCTGGTCGCCGGGACAGGGACTATTCGAGCAGTTCTTC,CAWSPGQGLFEQFF